The clone carrying this T cell receptor beta chain was picked up a small number of times. Its antigen remains unknown. This entry belongs to a study of identical twins. Broader study findings: The conclusions drew on cross-sectional statistical analysis instead of tracking the same donors. Abundant beta clonotypes from cord blood had fewer insertions, unlike memory repertoires, which showed none. Models predicted less out-of-frame TCR alpha sharing in monozygotic twins than was found.

The germline V gene encodes CDR1 DFQATT and CDR2 SNEGSKA (reference sequence). CDR3 length: 15 residues. V gave up 0 bases and J gave up 3 bases; unmatched junction bases: 3. Via MiXCR, TCRdb re-called the 5' RACE reads, giving one row per CDR3 protein. The sample holds hundreds of thousands of distinct CDR3 sequences, 8.5% to 9% seen once. Separately, the same data were catalogued under a study of yellow fever vaccine responses in identical twins. That source adds: Twins reportedly appeared to share part of their vaccine T cell response while keeping part individual.

The clonotype was recovered from a woman in her late teens or twenties in good health. The V and J genes are TRBV20-1 and TRBJ2-1, with 9 positions matching TRBD2. Sequencing was done on a sample of PBMCs. CDR3 amino acids: CSARDRTSVYNEQFF. CDR3 sequence (DNA): TGCAGTGCTAGAGATCGGACTAGCGTCTACAATGAGCAGTTCTTC.